This passage covers 11 T cell receptor beta chains from one sample sequenced in a study of shared clonotypes between healthy human individuals. TCRdb's copy holds only in-frame clones and misses some; the assay was immunoSEQ multiplex PCR. This table holds about 690,000 clones, roughly 88% found once. The sequenced material came from memory CD8+ T cells from PBMCs. The subset here: CD45RO+ cells pooled with CCR7-negative TemRA cells. These receptors were taken from a man younger than 35 in good health. Some clones in this sample may be carry-over from other donors' samples.

This chain connects TRBV27 to TRBJ2-1, with 8 bases lining up with TRBD2. CDR1 MNHEY and CDR2 SMNVEV come from the germline V gene (reference sequence). Germline trimming cut 1 base from V and 7 bases from J; bases unmatched to any gene: 6. This CDR3 has 15 residues. CDR3 sequence reads: CASSLLSGSGNEQFF. The DNA of the CDR3 is TGTGCCAGCAGTTTATTAAGCGGGAGCGGAAATGAGCAGTTCTTC.

The chain uses TRBV28 and TRBJ2-5, with TRBD1 identical over 9 bases. The ends lost 5 bases at V and 2 bases at J; junction bases unmatched: 9. Germline V gene data show CDR1 as MDHEN and CDR2 as SYDVKM. This CDR3 comprises 16 residues. CDR3 bases: TGTGCCAGCAGTCTATACAGGGGGCATTATCAAGAGACCCAGTACTTC. Protein sequence: CASSLYRGHYQETQYF.

This sequence joins TRBV7-6 and TRBJ2-2; D call uncertain. V was cut by 0 bases and J by 6 bases, with 11 bases left in between. In germline, CDR1 is SGHVS, CDR2 FNYEAQ. The CDR3 is 15 amino acids. The CDR3 DNA is TGTGCCAGCAGCTTAGCGGCTCACGCGGCCGGGGAGCTGTTTTTT. Amino acids: CASSLAAHAAGELFF. The whole variable domain, remainder taken from reference TRBV7-6 and TRBJ2-2, is GAGVSQSPRYKVTKRGQDVALRCDPISGHVSLYWYRQALGQGPEFLTYFNYEAQQDKSGLPNDRFSAERPEGSISTLTIQRTEQRDSAMYRCASSLAAHAAGELFFGEGSRLTVL.

The chain recombines TRBV13 with TRBJ2-1, with 10 bases aligning to TRBD2. The CDR3 covers 17 residues. Germline-derived CDR1 and CDR2 are PRHDT and FYEKMQ (reference sequence). V gave up 5 bases and J gave up 8 bases; unmatched junction bases: 15. This chain's CDR3 is CASSVALAGPQFDEQFF. The DNA of the CDR3 is TGTGCCAGCAGCGTAGCACTAGCGGGACCCCAGTTCGATGAGCAGTTCTTC.

The chain joins TRBV7-9 to TRBJ2-2; D remains ambiguous. This CDR3 has 12 residues. Germline-derived CDR1 and CDR2 are SEHNR and FQNEAQ (reference sequence). Trimming stripped 6 bases from V and 1 base from J, with 3 bases between. CDR3 nucleotides: TGTGCCAGCAGACTGAACACCGGGGAGCTGTTTTTT. Translation gives CASRLNTGELFF.

This chain uses TRBV19 with TRBJ1-1; possibly TRBD1 for D (5 bases). This CDR3 region has 16 residues. V was pared by 6 bases and J by 11 bases, with 28 bases between. CDR1 and CDR2 from the germline V gene are LNHDA and SQIVND (reference sequence). CDR3 nucleotide sequence: TGTGCCAGTAGAACCACTCCAGGGTCCAGCCCTCAGAGTGCTTTCTTT. This translates into CASRTTPGSSPQSAFF.

This clone came up once. The chain joins TRBV14 to TRBJ1-2; the D is unclear. V gave up 4 bases and J gave up 5 bases, with 14 bases separating them. This CDR3 contains 14 residues. The germline V gene has CDR1 SGHDN and CDR2 FVKESK. The CDR3 DNA follows: TGTGCCAGCAGCCGAACAACAACCTCTTATGGCTACACCTTC. It specifies CASSRTTTSYGYTF.

A word on this clone: The sample holds other DNA sequences that translate to the same CDR3. The rearrangement links TRBV13 to TRBJ2-7; the D gene is possibly TRBD1 (6 bases). The V end lost 0 bases, the J end lost 3 bases, and 9 bases lay between the germline ends. The CDR3 is made up of 14 amino acids. The germline V gene has CDR1 PRHDT and CDR2 FYEKMQ (reference sequence). The CDR3 here is CASSLGRGHYEQYF. The CDR3 DNA follows: TGTGCCAGCAGCTTAGGCAGGGGACACTACGAGCAGTACTTC.

V and J are TRBV7-9 and TRBJ1-1, with a weak D call TRBD1 (5 bases). Deletions cut 5 bases from V and 1 base from J, with 8 bases between. The CDR3 consists of 13 residues. Germline CDR1 and CDR2: SEHNR and FQNEAQ (reference sequence). The CDR3 nucleotides read TGTGCCAGCAGCAAGGACAAGAACACTGAAGCTTTCTTT. Its translation is CASSKDKNTEAFF.

This clone has a single count. This chain uses TRBV5-6 with TRBJ2-3; D call uncertain. Germline V gives CDR1 SGHDT, CDR2 YYEEEE. CDR3 length: 12 residues. V was shortened by 1 base and J by 6 bases, with 6 bases between the two germline ends. The CDR3 reads CASSLLADTQYF. The CDR3 region has the DNA TGTGCCAGCAGCTTGCTGGCGGATACGCAGTATTTT.

The genes are TRBV19 and TRBJ1-5; D not certain. The CDR3 is 13 residues long. The ends were cut back, 1 base at V and 3 bases at J, with 4 bases in the middle. Germline CDR1 reads LNHDA; CDR2 reads SQIVND (reference sequence). This CDR3 is CASSIGFNQPQHF. CDR3 DNA: TGTGCCAGTAGTATAGGATTCAATCAGCCCCAGCATTTT.